This T cell receptor (beta chain) was sequenced for a study of T cells after somatic rescue of genetic block. The method was immunoSEQ multiplex PCR; TCRdb's version includes in-frame clones alone and lacks a portion of them. Here the sample spans some 15,000 clones, more than 65% being singletons. V dropped 0 bases and J dropped 5; count of bases not matched to a gene: 3. Germline V gene lookup returns CDR1 SGHRS and CDR2 YFSETQ. The CDR3 totals 15 residues. V gene TRBV5-1 combines with J gene TRBJ1-5; TRBD1 matches 9 bases. The receptor was derived from a boy aged 10-17 years. Sequences were obtained from peripheral blood mononuclear cells (PBMCs). The CDR3 DNA reads as TGCGCCAGCAGCTTGGGGGGGACAGGGCATCAGCCCCAGCATTTT. The encoded protein is CASSLGGTGHQPQHF.